This entry concerns a single TCR beta chain. What it binds is unknown. The sample comes from a study of T cells expressing NK-cell markers. TCRdb reprocessed the 5' RACE reads, keeping one entry per CDR3 protein, no DNA. The data show approximately 550,000 distinct CDR3 sequences, and the top ten clones hold approximately 4%. The V gene's germline CDR1 is LGHNA and CDR2 YNFKEQ. The CDR3 sequence is 17 residues long. General study points: Whether expanded NKG2C+ T cell clones were HCMV-specific remained unclear.

This chain uses TRBV4-2 with TRBJ2-1; as DNA is missing, the TRBD1 call by TCRdb cannot be tested. This TCR came from a man younger than 30 in good health. Sequences were obtained from blood T cells: a sorted CD56 or NKG2C T cell subset, CD4+ or CD8+ T cells, or bulk PBMC T cells (not recorded which). CDR3 sequence reads: CASSQWGGGVEYNEQFF.